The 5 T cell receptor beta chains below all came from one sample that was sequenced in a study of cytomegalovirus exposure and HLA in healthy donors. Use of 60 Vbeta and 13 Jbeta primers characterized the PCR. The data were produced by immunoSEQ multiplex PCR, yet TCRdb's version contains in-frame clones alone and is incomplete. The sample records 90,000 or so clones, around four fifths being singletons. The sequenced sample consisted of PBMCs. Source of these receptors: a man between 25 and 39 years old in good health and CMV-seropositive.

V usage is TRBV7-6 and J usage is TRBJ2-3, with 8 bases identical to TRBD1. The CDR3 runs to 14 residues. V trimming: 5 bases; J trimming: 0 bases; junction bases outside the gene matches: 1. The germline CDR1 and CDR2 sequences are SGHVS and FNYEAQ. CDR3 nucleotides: TGTGCCAGCAGCCGGACAGGGAGCACAGATACGCAGTATTTT. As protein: CASSRTGSTDTQYF.

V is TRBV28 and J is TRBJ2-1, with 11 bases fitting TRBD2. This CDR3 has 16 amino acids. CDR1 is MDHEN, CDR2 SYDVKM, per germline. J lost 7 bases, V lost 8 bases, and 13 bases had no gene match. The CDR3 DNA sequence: TGTGCCAGCCCAGGTCCCGGGACTAGCGGAAGGAATGAGCAGTTCTTC. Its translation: CASPGPGTSGRNEQFF.

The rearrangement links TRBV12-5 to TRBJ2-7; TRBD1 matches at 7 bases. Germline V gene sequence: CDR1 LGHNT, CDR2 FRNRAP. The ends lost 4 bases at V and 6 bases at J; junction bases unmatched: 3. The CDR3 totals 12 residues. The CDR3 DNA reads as TGTGCTAGTGGTTCATCAGGGGGCGAGCAGTACTTC. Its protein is CASGSSGGEQYF.

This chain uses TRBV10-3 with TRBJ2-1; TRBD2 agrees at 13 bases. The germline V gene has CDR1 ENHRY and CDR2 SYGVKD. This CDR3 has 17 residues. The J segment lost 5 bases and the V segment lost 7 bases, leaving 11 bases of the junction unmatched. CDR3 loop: CAIKSRQGTSGDNEQFF. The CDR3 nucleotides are TGTGCCATCAAAAGTCGACAGGGGACTAGCGGGGACAATGAGCAGTTCTTC.

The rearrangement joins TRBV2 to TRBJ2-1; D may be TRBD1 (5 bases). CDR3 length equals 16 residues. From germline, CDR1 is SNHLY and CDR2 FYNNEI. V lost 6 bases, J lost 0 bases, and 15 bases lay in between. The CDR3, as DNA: TGTGCCAGCAGGGCGACAGTGCAGAGCTCCTACAATGAGCAGTTCTTC. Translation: CASRATVQSSYNEQFF.